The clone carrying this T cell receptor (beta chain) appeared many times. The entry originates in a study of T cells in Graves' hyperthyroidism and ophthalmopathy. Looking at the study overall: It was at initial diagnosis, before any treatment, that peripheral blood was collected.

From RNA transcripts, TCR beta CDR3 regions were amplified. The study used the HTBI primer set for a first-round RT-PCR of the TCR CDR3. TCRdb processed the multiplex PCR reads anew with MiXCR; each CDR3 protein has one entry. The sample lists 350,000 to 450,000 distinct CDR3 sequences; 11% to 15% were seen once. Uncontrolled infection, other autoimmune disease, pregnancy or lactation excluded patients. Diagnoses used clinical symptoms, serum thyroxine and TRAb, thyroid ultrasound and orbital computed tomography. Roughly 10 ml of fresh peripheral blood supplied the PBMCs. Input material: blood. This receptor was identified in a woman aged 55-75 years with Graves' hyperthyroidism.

CDR3 in DNA: TGCGCCAGCAGCTCATCCAGGGGAGGCACAGATACGCAGTATTTT. Its protein product is CASSSSRGGTDTQYF. V gene TRBV5-1 combines with J gene TRBJ2-3, with D perhaps matching TRBD1 (6 bases). The CDR3 has 15 amino acids. V lost 3 bases, J lost 1 base, and 12 bases lay in between. The germline V gene encodes CDR1 SGHRS and CDR2 YFSETQ.